This T cell receptor beta chain was identified during a study of blood T cell repertoires in COVID-19. For the study at large: From T cells, B-cell-depleted T cells, or PBMCs came the material, which was cDNA or gDNA.

Participant-given clinical history determined each cohort assignment. Data came from immunoSEQ multiplex PCR; TCRdb stores just in-frame clones and leaves some out. The sample includes fewer than 250,000 clones, roughly 82% of them seen just once. Sequences were obtained from PBMCs or T cells enriched from blood (not recorded which). The sequence was obtained from a woman between 45 and 60 years old who had recovered from COVID-19.

The CDR3 loop reads CASRQGRTEAFF. For the CDR3, the DNA is TGTGCCAGCAGACAGGGTCGCACTGAAGCTTTCTTT. The V gene is TRBV3-1 (or the pseudogene TRBV3-2), the J gene TRBJ1-1, with D perhaps TRBD1 (6 bases). The ends were cut back, 6 bases at V and 4 bases at J, with 9 bases in the middle. The germline V gene encodes CDR1 LGHDT and CDR2 YNNKEL (reference sequence). This CDR3 region has 12 residues.